These 14 T cell receptor beta chains originate from one sample sequenced in a study of response to subunit inactivated influenza vaccine (dated 2018 in TCRdb). Reading the label with the study, this specimen's time point is: around 45 days after influenza vaccine administration. The library was produced with RT-PCR. TCRdb lists the instrument as Illumina HiSeq 2500. Clones were called with MiXCR by TCRdb after fastp trimmed the public reads at Q25, and only in-frame beta chains were retained. Rows are unified per CDR3 protein, each entry keeping the most common DNA and genes. This sample holds fewer than 650,000 distinct CDR3 sequences; 10% to 15% were observed only once. The ten biggest clones cover around 13% of the sample. The input for sequencing was PBMCs from blood, taken roughly 47 days after vaccination. All receptors derive from a man aged 50 or older who received an inactivated influenza vaccine. Donor details come from another sample of the same person, matched by shared clones.

The table lists this clonotype with a few counts. This chain links TRBV7-8 with TRBJ2-7; 12 positions match TRBD2. The CDR3 spans 15 residues. Unmatched junction bases numbered 6, after V lost 5 bases and J lost 4 bases. Germline V gives CDR1 SGHVS, CDR2 FQNEAQ. The CDR3 region is CASSKTSGSEYEQYF. The CDR3 DNA reads as TGTGCCAGCAGCAAGACTAGCGGGAGCGAATACGAGCAGTACTTC.

This clonotype was found a few times. The V call is TRBV5-1, the J call TRBJ2-5; tentatively, D is TRBD1 (6 bases). Germline assignment: CDR1 SGHRS and CDR2 YFSETQ. Trimming cost V 0 bases and J 4 bases, with 10 bases left between them. The CDR3 sequence is 14 residues long. The CDR3 nucleotides read TGCGCCAGCAGCTTGGCCCAGGGGCGAGAGACCCAGTACTTC. Its protein product is CASSLAQGRETQYF. The variable domain in full, completed from reference TRBV5-1 and TRBJ2-5, reads KAGVTQTPRYLIKTRGQQVTLSCSPISGHRSVSWYQQTPGQGLQFLFEYFSETQRNKGNFPGRFSGRQFSNSRSEMNVSTLELGDSALYLCASSLAQGRETQYFGPGTRLLVL.

The chain uses TRBV3-1 and TRBJ2-7; D might be TRBD2 (6 bases). The CDR3 has 14 amino acids. The V and J ends lost 2 bases and 5 bases respectively, with 13 bases between them. The V gene's germline CDR1 is LGHDT and CDR2 YNNKEL (reference sequence). The CDR3: CASSQRQGGHEQYF. The CDR3 bases are TGTGCCAGCAGCCAAAGGCAGGGAGGCCACGAGCAGTACTTC.

The sample holds a few counts of this clonotype. The chain uses TRBV6-2 or TRBV6-3 and TRBJ2-7; 10 positions match TRBD2. The ends lost 4 bases at V and 0 bases at J; junction bases unmatched: 3. CDR1 and CDR2 (germline): MNHEY, SVGEGT. The CDR3 runs to 15 residues. The CDR3 region has the DNA TGTGCCAGCAGTTCACTAGCGGGGAGCTCCTACGAGCAGTACTTC. As protein: CASSSLAGSSYEQYF.

This clonotype has ten or more counts. This sequence joins TRBV12-3 or TRBV12-4 and TRBJ2-1; TRBD2 might be the D (6 bases). V lost 10 bases and J 8 bases, leaving 12 bases between the germline ends. The CDR3 covers 11 residues. The chain's CDR3 is CATNWGDEQFF. CDR3 DNA: TGTGCCACAAACTGGGGGGATGAGCAGTTCTTC.

In this sample, this clonotype turned up a few times. V and J are TRBV5-1 and TRBJ2-1; possibly TRBD1 for D (6 bases). V lost 2 bases and J 6 bases, leaving 9 bases between the germline ends. Germline lookup yields CDR1 SGHRS and CDR2 YFSETQ. The CDR3 is made up of 13 amino acids. The CDR3 bases are TGCGCCAGCAGCTTACAGGGCACCAATGAGCAGTTCTTC. Translated: CASSLQGTNEQFF.

This clonotype has just a few counts. This chain connects TRBV6-2 or TRBV6-3 to TRBJ2-6; the D gene is possibly TRBD2 (5 bases). V lost 6 bases to trimming and J lost 4 bases, with 10 bases between them. The CDR3 is made up of 14 amino acids. CDR1 is MNHEY, CDR2 SVGEGT, per germline. The CDR3 loop is CASSGVGGANVLTF. In DNA form, the CDR3 reads TGTGCCAGCAGCGGGGTAGGAGGGGCCAACGTCCTGACTTTC.

This chain uses TRBV28 with TRBJ2-7, with D uncertain. Deletions cut 7 bases from V and 3 bases from J, with 7 bases between. CDR3 length: 11 amino acids. Looked up from germline, CDR1 is MDHEN and CDR2 is SYDVKM. CDR3 protein: CASNTYYEQYF. The CDR3 region has the DNA TGTGCCAGCAACACTTACTACGAGCAGTACTTC.

This clonotype was picked up a small number of times. The genes are TRBV15 and TRBJ1-2; no clear D gene. Germline V gene data show CDR1 as LNHNV and CDR2 as YYDKDF (reference sequence). The V and J ends lost 4 bases and 2 bases respectively, with 11 bases between them. The CDR3 length is 14 residues. The CDR3 region has the DNA TGTGCCACCAGCAACGGACCTCTCAACTATGGCTACACCTTC. It encodes CATSNGPLNYGYTF. Based on the CDR3 plus reference TRBV15 and TRBJ1-2, the full variable domain is DAMVIQNPRYQVTQFGKPVTLSCSQTLNHNVMYWYQQKSSQAPKLLFHYYDKDFNNEADTPDNFQSRRPNTSFCFLDIRSPGLGDTAMYLCATSNGPLNYGYTFGSGTRLTVV.

The V and J genes are TRBV7-9 and TRBJ2-5; TRBD2 is a possible D gene (5 bases). Germline CDR1 SEHNR, CDR2 FQNEAQ (reference sequence). This CDR3 comprises 16 residues. The germline V and J ends were trimmed by 3 bases and 4 bases, with 18 bases remaining between them. The CDR3 DNA is TGTGCCAGCAGCTTGATAATCGAGGGTGGGCGAGAGACCCAGTACTTC. It is translated as CASSLIIEGGRETQYF. The full variable domain, completed using reference TRBV7-9 and TRBJ2-5, is DTGVSQNPRHKITKRGQNVTFRCDPISEHNRLYWYRQTLGQGPEFLTYFQNEAQLEKSRLLSDRFSAERPKGSFSTLEIQRTEQGDSAMYLCASSLIIEGGRETQYFGPGTRLLVL.

This clonotype has only a few counts. This chain joins TRBV5-8 and TRBJ1-1, with no clear D. CDR3 length: 15 amino acids. Germline CDR1 is SGHTS and CDR2 is YDEGEE. With 2 bases removed from V and 0 bases from J, the gap between germline ends came to 11 bases. The CDR3 here is CASSFASVVNTEAFF. CDR3 bases: TGTGCCAGCAGCTTTGCCTCGGTCGTGAACACTGAAGCTTTCTTT.

The table lists this clonotype with a few counts. The chain recombines TRBV20-1 with TRBJ2-7, with unresolved D. The germline CDR1 and CDR2 sequences are DFQATT and SNEGSKA (reference sequence). This CDR3 region has 13 residues. Trimming took 0 bases from V and 3 from J, leaving 9 bases between them. The CDR3 DNA sequence: TGCAGTGCTAGAGACCTATTGTACTACGAGCAGTACTTC. Residues: CSARDLLYYEQYF.

The chain couples TRBV20-1 to TRBJ1-5; D not resolved. Looked up from germline, CDR1 is DFQATT and CDR2 is SNEGSKA (reference sequence). The V gene lost 5 bases and the J gene lost 0 bases, with 14 bases spanning the gap. The CDR3 covers 15 residues. CDR3 sequence: CSAPQGGYSNQPQHF. The CDR3, as DNA: TGCAGTGCTCCGCAAGGAGGTTATAGCAATCAGCCCCAGCATTTT.

This clonotype has a count of ten or more. CDR3 sequence: CSALGLAGDTGELFF. The CDR3 DNA reads TGCAGTGCTTTGGGACTAGCGGGAGACACCGGGGAGCTGTTTTTT. The chain joins TRBV20-1 to TRBJ2-2; TRBD2 agrees at 14 bases. The CDR3 is made up of 15 amino acids. CDR1 and CDR2 (germline): DFQATT, SNEGSKA (reference sequence). V trimming: 5 bases; J trimming: 3 bases; junction bases outside the gene matches: 2.